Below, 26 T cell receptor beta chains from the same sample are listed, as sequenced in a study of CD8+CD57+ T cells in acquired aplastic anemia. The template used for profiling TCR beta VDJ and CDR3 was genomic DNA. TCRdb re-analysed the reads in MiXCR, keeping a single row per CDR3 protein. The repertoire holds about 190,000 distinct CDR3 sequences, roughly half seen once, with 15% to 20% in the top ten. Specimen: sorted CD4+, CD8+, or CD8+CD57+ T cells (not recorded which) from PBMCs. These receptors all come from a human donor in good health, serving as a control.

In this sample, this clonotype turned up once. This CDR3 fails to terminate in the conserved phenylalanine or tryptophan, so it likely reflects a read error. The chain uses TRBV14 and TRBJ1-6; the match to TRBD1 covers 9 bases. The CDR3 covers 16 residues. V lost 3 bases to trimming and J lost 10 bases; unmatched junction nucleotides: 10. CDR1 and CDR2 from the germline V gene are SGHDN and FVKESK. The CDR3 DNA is TGTGCCAGCAGCCATGGACAGGGGCTGCCGAGGTCACCCCTCCACTCT. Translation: CASSHGQGLPRSPLHS.

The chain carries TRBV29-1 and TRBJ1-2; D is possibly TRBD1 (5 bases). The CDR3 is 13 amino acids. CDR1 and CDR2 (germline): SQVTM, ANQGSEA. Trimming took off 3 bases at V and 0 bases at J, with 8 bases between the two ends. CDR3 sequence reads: CSVDGGPNYGYTF. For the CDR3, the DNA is TGCAGCGTTGACGGGGGACCTAACTATGGCTACACCTTC.

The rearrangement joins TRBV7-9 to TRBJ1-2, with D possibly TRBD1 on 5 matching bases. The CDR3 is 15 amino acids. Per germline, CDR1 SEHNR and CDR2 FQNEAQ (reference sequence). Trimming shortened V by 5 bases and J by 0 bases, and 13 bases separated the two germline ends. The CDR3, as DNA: TGTGCCAGCAGCCCCAGACAGTTAGCTAACTATGGCTACACCTTC. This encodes CASSPRQLANYGYTF.

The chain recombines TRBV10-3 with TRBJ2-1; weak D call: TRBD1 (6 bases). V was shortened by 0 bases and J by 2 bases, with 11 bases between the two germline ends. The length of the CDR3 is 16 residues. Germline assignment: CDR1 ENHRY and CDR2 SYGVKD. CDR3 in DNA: TGTGCCATCAGTGAGTCGAAGGGGGTGGCCTACAATGAGCAGTTCTTC. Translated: CAISESKGVAYNEQFF.

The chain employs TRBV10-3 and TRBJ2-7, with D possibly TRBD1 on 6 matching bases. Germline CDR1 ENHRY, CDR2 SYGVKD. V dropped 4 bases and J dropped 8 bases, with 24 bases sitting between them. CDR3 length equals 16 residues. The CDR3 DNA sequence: TGTGCCATCAGTGCGGACAGATCTAGCAATCAGCCCCAGCAGTACTTC. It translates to CAISADRSSNQPQQYF.

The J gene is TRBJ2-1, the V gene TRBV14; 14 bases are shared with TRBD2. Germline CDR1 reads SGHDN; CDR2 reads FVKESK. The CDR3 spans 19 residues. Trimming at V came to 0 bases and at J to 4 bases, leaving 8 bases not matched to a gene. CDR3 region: CASSQEETSGGAIYNEQFF. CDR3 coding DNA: TGTGCCAGCAGCCAAGAGGAGACTAGCGGGGGGGCGATATACAATGAGCAGTTCTTC.

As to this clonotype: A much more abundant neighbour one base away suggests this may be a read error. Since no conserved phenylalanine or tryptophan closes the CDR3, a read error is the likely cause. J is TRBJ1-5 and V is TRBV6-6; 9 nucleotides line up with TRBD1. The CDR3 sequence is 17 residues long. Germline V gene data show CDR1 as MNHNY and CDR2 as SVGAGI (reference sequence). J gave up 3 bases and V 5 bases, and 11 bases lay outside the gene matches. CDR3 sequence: CASSPLAGQGNNQPQHL. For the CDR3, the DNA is TGTGCCAGCAGTCCTTTAGCGGGACAGGGTAACAATCAGCCCCAGCATCTT.

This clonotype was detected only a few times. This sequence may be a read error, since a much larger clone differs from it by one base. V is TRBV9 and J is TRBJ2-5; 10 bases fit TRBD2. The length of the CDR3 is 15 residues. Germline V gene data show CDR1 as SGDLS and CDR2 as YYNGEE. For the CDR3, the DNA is TGTGCCAGCAGCGTAGGAGCGGGGGGGGGAGAGACCCGGTACTTC. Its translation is CASSVGAGGGETRYF.

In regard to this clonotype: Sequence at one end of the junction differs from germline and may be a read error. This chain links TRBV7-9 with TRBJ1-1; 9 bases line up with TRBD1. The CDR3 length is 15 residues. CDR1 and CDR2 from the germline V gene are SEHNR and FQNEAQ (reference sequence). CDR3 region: CASSKGQGRDTEAFF. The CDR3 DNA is TGCGCCAGCAGCAAGGGACAGGGTAGGGACACTGAAGCTTTCTTT.

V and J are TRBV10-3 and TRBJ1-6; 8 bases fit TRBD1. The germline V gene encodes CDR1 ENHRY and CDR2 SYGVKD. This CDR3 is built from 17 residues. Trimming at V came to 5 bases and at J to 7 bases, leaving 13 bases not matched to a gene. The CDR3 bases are TGTGCCATCAGTTACGGACCTGACAGGGGCGCGAATTCACCCCTCCACTTT. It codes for CAISYGPDRGANSPLHF.

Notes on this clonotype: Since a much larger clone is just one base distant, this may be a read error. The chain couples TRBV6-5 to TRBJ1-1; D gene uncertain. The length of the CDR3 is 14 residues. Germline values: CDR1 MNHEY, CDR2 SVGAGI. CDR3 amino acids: CASRRGLGNTEASF. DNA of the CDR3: TGTGCCAGCAGGCGAGGTTTGGGGAACACTGAAGCTTCCTTT.

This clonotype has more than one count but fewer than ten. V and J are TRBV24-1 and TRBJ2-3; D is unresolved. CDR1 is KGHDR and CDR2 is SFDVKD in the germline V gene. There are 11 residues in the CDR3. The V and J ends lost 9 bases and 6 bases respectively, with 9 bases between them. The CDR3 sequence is CATSAEDTQYF. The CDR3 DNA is TGTGCCACCTCCGCGGAGGATACGCAGTATTTT.

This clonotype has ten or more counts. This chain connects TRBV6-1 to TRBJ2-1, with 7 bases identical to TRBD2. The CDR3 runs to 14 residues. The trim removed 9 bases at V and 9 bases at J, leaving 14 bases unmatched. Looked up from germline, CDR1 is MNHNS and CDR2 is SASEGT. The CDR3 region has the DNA TGTGCCAGTCCCCGTTCCGGGAGGTACGGTGAGCAGTTCTTC. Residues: CASPRSGRYGEQFF.

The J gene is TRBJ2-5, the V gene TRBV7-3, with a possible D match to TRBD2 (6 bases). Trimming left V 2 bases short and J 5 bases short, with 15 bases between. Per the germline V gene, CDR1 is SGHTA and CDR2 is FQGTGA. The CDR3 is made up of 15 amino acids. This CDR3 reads CASSLARGFLETQYF. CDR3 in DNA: TGTGCCAGCAGCTTAGCCCGGGGGTTCCTCGAGACCCAGTACTTC.

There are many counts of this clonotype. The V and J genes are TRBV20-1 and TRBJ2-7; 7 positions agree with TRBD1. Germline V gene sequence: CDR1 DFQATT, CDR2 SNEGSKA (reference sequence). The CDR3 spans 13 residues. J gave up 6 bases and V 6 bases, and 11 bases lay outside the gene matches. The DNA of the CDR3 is TGCAGTGCGTTATGGGTAAGGGGGCGCGAGCAGTACTTC. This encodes CSALWVRGREQYF.

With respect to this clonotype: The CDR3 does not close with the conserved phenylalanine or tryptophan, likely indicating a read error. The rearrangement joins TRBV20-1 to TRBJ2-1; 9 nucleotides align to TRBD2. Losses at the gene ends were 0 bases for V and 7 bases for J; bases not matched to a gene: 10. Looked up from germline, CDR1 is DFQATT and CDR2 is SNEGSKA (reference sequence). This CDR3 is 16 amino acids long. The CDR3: CSARDPGGGARNEQFY. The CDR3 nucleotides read TGCAGTGCTAGAGATCCAGGCGGGGGGGCCAGGAATGAGCAGTTCTAC.

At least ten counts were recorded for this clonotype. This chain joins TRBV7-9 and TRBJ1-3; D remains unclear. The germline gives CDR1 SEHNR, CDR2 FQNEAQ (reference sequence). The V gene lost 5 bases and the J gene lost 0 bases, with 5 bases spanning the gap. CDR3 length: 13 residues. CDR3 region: CASSRSSGNTIYF. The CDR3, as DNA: TGTGCCAGCAGCAGGAGCTCTGGAAACACCATATATTTT.

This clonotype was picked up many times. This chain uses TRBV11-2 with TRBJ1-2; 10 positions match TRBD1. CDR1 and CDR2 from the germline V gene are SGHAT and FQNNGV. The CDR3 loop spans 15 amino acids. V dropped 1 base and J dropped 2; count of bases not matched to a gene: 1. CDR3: CASSLGTGGNYGYTF. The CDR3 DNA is TGTGCCAGCAGCTTAGGGACAGGGGGGAACTATGGCTACACCTTC.

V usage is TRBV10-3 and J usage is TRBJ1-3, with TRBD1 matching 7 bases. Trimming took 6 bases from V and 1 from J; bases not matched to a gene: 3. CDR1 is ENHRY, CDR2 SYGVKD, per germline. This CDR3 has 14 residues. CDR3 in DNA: TGTGCCATCAGGACGACAGGGTCTGGAAACACCATATATTTT. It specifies CAIRTTGSGNTIYF.

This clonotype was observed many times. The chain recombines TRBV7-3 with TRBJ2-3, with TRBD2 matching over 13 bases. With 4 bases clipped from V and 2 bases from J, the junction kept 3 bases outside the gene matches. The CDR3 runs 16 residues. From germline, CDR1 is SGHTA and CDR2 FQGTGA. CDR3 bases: TGTGCCAGCAGCTCAGGACTAGCGGGGGCCACAGATACGCAGTATTTT. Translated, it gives CASSSGLAGATDTQYF.

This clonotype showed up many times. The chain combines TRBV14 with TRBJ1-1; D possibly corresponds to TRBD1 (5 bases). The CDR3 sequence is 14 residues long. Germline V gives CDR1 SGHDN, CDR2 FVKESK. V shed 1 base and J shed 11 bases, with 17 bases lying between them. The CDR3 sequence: CASSQAGGTGSAFF. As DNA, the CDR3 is TGTGCCAGCAGCCAAGCGGGGGGGACGGGTAGCGCTTTCTTT.

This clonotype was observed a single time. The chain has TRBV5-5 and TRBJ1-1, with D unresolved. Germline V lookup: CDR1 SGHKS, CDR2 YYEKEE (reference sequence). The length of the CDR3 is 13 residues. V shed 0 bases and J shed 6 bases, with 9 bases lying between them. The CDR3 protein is CASSLGPGSEAFF. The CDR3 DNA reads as TGTGCCAGCAGCTTGGGACCCGGGTCTGAAGCTTTCTTT.

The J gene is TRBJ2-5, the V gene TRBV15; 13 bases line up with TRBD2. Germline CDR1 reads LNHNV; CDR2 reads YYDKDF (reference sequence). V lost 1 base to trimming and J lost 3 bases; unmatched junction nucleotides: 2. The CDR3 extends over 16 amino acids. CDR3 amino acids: CATSRGGLAGKETQYF. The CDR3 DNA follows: TGTGCCACCAGCAGAGGGGGACTAGCGGGGAAAGAGACCCAGTACTTC.

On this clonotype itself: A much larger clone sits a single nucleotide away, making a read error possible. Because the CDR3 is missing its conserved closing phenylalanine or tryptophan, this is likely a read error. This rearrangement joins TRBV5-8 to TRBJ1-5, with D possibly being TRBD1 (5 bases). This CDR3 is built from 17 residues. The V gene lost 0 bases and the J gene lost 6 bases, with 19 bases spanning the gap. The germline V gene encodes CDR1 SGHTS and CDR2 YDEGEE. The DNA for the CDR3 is TGTGCCAGCAGCTTGGTATCGGATTTTAGGGGAAGTCAGCCCCAGCATCTT. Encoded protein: CASSLVSDFRGSQPQHL.

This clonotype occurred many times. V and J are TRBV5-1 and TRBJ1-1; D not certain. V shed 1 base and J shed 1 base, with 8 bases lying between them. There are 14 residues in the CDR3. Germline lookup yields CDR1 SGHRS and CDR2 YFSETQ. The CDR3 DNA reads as TGCGCCAGCAGCTTGTGGCGCCAGAACACTGAAGCTTTCTTT. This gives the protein CASSLWRQNTEAFF.

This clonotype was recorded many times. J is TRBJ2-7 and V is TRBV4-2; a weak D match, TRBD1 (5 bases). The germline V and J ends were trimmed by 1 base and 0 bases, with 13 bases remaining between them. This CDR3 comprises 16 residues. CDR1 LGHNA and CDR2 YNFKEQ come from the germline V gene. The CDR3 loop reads CASSQVSPTVSYEQYF. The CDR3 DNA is TGTGCCAGCAGCCAAGTTTCGCCGACAGTCTCCTACGAGCAGTACTTC.